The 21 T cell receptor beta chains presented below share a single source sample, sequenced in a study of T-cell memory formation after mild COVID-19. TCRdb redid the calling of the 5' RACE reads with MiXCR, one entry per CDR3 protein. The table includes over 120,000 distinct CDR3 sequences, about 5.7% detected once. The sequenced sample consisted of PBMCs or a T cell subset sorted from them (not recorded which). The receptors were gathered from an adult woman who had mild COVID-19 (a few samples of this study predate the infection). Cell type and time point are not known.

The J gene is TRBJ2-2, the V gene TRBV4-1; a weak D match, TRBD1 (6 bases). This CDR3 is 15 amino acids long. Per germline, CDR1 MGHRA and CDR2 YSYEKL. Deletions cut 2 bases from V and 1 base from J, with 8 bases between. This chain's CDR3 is CASSQLDRNTGELFF. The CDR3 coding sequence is TGCGCCAGCAGCCAACTGGACAGGAACACCGGGGAGCTGTTTTTT.

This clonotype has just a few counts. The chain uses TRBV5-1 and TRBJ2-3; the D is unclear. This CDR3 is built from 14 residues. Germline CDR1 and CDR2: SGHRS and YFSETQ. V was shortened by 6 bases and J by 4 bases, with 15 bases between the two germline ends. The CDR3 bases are TGCGCCAGCACGTATCTATATAATGCAGATACGCAGTATTTT. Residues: CASTYLYNADTQYF. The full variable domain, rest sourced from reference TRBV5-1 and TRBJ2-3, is KAGVTQTPRYLIKTRGQQVTLSCSPISGHRSVSWYQQTPGQGLQFLFEYFSETQRNKGNFPGRFSGRQFSNSRSEMNVSTLELGDSALYLCASTYLYNADTQYFGPGTRLTVL.

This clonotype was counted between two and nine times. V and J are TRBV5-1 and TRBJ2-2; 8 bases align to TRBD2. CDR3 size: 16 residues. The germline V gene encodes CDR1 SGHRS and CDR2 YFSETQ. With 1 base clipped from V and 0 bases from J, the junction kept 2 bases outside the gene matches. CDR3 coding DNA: TGCGCCAGCAGCTTGTTGACTAGCGCGAACACCGGGGAGCTGTTTTTT. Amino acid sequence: CASSLLTSANTGELFF. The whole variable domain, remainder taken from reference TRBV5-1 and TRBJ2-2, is KAGVTQTPRYLIKTRGQQVTLSCSPISGHRSVSWYQQTPGQGLQFLFEYFSETQRNKGNFPGRFSGRQFSNSRSEMNVSTLELGDSALYLCASSLLTSANTGELFFGEGSRLTVL.

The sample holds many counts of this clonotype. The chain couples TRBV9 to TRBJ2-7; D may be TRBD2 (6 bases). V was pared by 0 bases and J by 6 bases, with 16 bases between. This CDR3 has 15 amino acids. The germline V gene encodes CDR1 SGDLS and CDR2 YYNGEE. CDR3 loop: CASSVGLDTGGEQYF. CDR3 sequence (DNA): TGTGCCAGCAGCGTAGGACTTGACACCGGGGGCGAGCAGTACTTC.

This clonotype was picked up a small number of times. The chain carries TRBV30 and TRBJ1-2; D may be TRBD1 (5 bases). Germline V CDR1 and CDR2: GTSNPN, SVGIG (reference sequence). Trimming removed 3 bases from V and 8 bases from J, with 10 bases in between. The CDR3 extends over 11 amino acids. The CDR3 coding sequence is TGTGCCTGGAGGCAGACAGCGGGCTACACCTTC. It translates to CAWRQTAGYTF. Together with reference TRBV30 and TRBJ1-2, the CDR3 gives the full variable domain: SQTIHQWPATLVQPVGSPLSLECTVEGTSNPNLYWYRQAAGRGLQLLFYSVGIGQISSEVPQNLSASRPQDRQFILSSKKLLLSDSGFYLCAWRQTAGYTFGSGTRLTVV.

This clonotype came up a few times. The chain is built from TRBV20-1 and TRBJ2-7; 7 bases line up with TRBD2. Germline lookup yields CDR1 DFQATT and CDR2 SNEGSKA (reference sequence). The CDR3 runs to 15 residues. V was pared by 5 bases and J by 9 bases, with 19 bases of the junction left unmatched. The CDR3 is CSASVSGGRIARQYF. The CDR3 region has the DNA TGCAGTGCTTCGGTCTCGGGCGGGAGAATAGCTCGGCAGTACTTC.

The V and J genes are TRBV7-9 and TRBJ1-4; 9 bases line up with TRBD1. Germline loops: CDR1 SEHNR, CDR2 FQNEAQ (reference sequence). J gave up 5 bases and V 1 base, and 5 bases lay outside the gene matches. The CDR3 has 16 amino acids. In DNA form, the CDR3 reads TGTGCCAGCAGCTTAGGCGGCGGGACAGGGAATGAAAAACTGTTTTTT. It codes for CASSLGGGTGNEKLFF.

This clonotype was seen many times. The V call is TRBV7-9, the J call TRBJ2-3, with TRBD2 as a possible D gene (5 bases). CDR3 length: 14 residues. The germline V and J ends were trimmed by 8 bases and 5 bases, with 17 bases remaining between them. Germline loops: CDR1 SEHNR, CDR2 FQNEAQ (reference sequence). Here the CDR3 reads CASQEARLGDTQYF. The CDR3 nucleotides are TGTGCCAGCCAGGAGGCTCGGCTTGGAGATACGCAGTATTTT.

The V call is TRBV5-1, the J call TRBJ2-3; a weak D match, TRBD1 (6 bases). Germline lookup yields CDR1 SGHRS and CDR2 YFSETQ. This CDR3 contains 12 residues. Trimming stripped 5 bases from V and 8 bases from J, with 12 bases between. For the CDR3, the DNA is TGCGCCAGCAGTCACCAGGGGAGTACGCAGTATTTT. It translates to CASSHQGSTQYF.

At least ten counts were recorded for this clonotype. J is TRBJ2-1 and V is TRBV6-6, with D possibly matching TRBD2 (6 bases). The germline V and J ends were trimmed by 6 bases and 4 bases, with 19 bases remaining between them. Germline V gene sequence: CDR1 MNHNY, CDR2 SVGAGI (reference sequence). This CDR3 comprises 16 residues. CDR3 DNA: TGTGCCAGCAGCAACGGGGGACGGGGAGCTTACAATGAGCAGTTCTTC. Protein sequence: CASSNGGRGAYNEQFF.

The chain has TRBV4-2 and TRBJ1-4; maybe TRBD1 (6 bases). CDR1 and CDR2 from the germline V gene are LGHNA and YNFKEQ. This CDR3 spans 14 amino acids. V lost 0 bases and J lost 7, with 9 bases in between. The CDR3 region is CASSQDTGTEKLFF. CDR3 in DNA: TGTGCCAGCAGCCAAGACACAGGGACTGAAAAACTGTTTTTT.

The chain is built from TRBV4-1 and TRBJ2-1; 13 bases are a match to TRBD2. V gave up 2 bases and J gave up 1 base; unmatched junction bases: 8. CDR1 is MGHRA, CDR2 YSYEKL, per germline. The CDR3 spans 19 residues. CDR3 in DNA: TGCGCCAGCAGCCAACACCCGACTAGCGGGAGGAGGTCCTACAATGAGCAGTTCTTC. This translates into CASSQHPTSGRRSYNEQFF.

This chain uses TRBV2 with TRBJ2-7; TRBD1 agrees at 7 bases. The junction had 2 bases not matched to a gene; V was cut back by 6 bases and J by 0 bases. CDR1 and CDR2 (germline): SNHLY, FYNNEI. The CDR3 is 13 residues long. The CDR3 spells CASRGTVSYEQYF. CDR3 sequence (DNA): TGTGCCAGCAGGGGGACAGTCTCCTACGAGCAGTACTTC. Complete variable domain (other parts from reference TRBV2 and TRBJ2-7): EPEVTQTPSHQVTQMGQEVILRCVPISNHLYFYWYRQILGQKVEFLVSFYNNEISEKSEIFDDQFSVERPDGSNFTLKIRSTKLEDSAMYFCASRGTVSYEQYFGPGTRLTVT.

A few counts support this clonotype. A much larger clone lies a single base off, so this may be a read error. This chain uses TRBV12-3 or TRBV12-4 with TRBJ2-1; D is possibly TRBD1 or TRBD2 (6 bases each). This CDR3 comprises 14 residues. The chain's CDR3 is CASSAGHNYTEQFF. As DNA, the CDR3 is TGTGCCAGCAGTGCGGGACACAACTACACTGAGCAGTTCTTC.

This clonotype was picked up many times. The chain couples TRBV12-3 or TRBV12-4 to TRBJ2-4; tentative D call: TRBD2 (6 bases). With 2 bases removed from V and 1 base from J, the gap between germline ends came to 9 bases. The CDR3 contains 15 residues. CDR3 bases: TGTGCCAGCAGTTTATATGGGAGGGCCAAAAACATTCAGTACTTC. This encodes CASSLYGRAKNIQYF.

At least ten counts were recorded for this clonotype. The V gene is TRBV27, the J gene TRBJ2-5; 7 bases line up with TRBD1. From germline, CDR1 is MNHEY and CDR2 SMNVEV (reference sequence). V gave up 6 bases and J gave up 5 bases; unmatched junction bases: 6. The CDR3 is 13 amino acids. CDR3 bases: TGTGCCAGCAGACGACAGGGTCCGGAGACCCAGTACTTC. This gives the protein CASRRQGPETQYF.

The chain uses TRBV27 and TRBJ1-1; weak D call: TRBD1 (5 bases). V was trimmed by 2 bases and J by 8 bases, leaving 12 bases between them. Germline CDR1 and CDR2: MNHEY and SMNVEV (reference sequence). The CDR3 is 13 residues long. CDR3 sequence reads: CASSLRGGGEAFF. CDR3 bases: TGTGCCAGCAGTTTAAGGGGTGGCGGGGAAGCTTTCTTT.

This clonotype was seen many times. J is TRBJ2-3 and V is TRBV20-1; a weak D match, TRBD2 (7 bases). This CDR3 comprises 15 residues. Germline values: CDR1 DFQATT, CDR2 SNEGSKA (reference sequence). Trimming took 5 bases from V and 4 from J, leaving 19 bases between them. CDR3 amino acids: CSAAVAGPGADTQYF. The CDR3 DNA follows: TGCAGTGCTGCCGTAGCGGGCCCAGGGGCAGATACGCAGTATTTT.

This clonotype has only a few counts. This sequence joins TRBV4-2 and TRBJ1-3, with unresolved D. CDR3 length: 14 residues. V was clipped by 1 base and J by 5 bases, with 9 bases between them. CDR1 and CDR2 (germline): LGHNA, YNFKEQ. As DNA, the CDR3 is TGTGCCAGCAGCCAAGGGGCAGGCCGAAACACCATATATTTT. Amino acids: CASSQGAGRNTIYF.

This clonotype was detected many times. This CDR3 reads CASSQGERQPQHF. The CDR3 DNA reads as TGTGCCAGCAGTCAAGGAGAACGGCAGCCCCAGCATTTT. J is TRBJ1-5 and V is TRBV7-2; no definite D call. The germline gives CDR1 SGHTA, CDR2 FQGNSA. V dropped 6 bases and J dropped 7 bases, with 13 bases sitting between them. There are 13 residues in the CDR3.

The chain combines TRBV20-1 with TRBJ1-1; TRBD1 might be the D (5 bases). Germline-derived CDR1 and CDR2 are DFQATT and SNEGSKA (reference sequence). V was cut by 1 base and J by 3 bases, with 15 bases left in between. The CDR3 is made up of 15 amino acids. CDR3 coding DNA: TGCAGTGCTAGAGCCAACGGAAGGGGTTACACTGAAGCTTTCTTT. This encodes CSARANGRGYTEAFF.